A single sample gave rise to the 10 T cell receptor beta chains below, sequenced in a study of early stage breast cancer tumors. Produced via immunoSEQ multiplex PCR; TCRdb's table is partial and in-frame only. The table records fewer than 30,000 clones, under 60% of them present only once. The sequenced sample consisted of breast tumor tissue. These receptors all come from a person between 50 and 60 years old with breast cancer.

The chain employs TRBV29-1 and TRBJ2-7; possible D gene TRBD1, 6 bases. V was clipped by 5 bases and J by 6 bases, with 14 bases between them. CDR1 SQVTM and CDR2 ANQGSEA come from the germline V gene. This CDR3 has 12 amino acids. CDR3 in amino acids: CSVHTGSGEQYF. DNA of the CDR3: TGCAGCGTTCATACAGGGTCGGGCGAGCAGTACTTC.

This chain joins TRBV7-2 and TRBJ2-3; D unclear. CDR1 is SGHTA, CDR2 FQGNSA, per germline. V was clipped by 2 bases and J by 2 bases, with 14 bases between them. The CDR3 has 16 amino acids. The CDR3 loop is CASSLSPISITDTQYF. CDR3 nucleotides: TGTGCCAGCAGCTTAAGCCCTATTTCTATCACAGATACGCAGTATTTT.

This clone was seen a handful of times. The CDR3 loop is CASSKKRDRGLLGANVLTF. Here the CDR3 DNA reads TGTGCCAGCAGCAAAAAACGGGACAGGGGGCTATTGGGGGCCAACGTCCTGACTTTC. The chain links TRBV7-8 to TRBJ2-6, with 12 nucleotides matching TRBD1. This CDR3 spans 19 amino acids. J gave up 4 bases and V 5 bases, and 12 bases lay outside the gene matches. In germline, CDR1 is SGHVS, CDR2 FQNEAQ.

The chain has TRBV30 and TRBJ1-3; maybe TRBD1 (5 bases). Per germline, CDR1 GTSNPN and CDR2 SVGIG (reference sequence). There are 14 residues in the CDR3. The germline V and J ends were trimmed by 4 bases and 0 bases, with 10 bases remaining between them. CDR3 nucleotide sequence: TGTGCCTGGAACCCGGGGGGCTCTGGAAACACCATATATTTT. Residues: CAWNPGGSGNTIYF.

Judged by abundance, this clone is medium-sized. V gene TRBV6-1 combines with J gene TRBJ1-1, with D possibly being TRBD1 (5 bases). The CDR3 has 16 amino acids. V was clipped by 4 bases and J by 2 bases, with 17 bases between them. Germline assignment: CDR1 MNHNS and CDR2 SASEGT. CDR3 DNA: TGTGCCAGCAGTGGATTCGATCCCGGGGGAAACACTGAAGCTTTCTTT. Translated, it gives CASSGFDPGGNTEAFF.

This clone was recorded once. This chain connects TRBV30 to TRBJ1-5, with D perhaps matching TRBD1 (5 bases). Trimming removed 2 bases at V and 0 bases at J, with 8 bases between. The CDR3 is made up of 14 amino acids. The V gene's germline CDR1 is GTSNPN and CDR2 SVGIG (reference sequence). CDR3 in amino acids: CAWSWGDSNQPQHF. As DNA, the CDR3 is TGTGCCTGGAGTTGGGGGGATAGCAATCAGCCCCAGCATTTT.

This rearrangement joins TRBV2 to TRBJ2-5; 12 bases are a match to TRBD2. The germline V gene encodes CDR1 SNHLY and CDR2 FYNNEI. This CDR3 has 16 residues. The V segment lost 6 bases and the J segment 1 base; nucleotides outside the gene matches: 6. Here the CDR3 DNA reads TGTGCCAGCAGGGCAAGACTAGCGGGGGTCCAAGAGACCCAGTACTTC. Residues: CASRARLAGVQETQYF.

The chain joins TRBV10-1 to TRBJ2-1; 13 bases are a match to TRBD2. Germline values: CDR1 WNHNN, CDR2 SYGVQD (reference sequence). V lost 3 bases, J lost 9 bases, and 8 bases stayed unmatched. This CDR3 is 16 amino acids long. The CDR3, as DNA: TGCGCCAGCAGTGATTTTGGACTAGCGGGAGATGGTGAGCAGTTCTTC. It specifies CASSDFGLAGDGEQFF.

In this sample, this clone turned up a few times. The chain carries TRBV5-6 and TRBJ2-5; D uncertain. From germline, CDR1 is SGHDT and CDR2 YYEEEE. The V end lost 2 bases, the J end lost 5 bases, and 7 bases lay between the germline ends. The CDR3 totals 12 residues. The CDR3 protein is CASSFNRETQYF. The CDR3 region has the DNA TGTGCCAGCAGCTTTAATCGGGAGACCCAGTACTTC.

This clone was recorded a few times. The chain carries TRBV19 and TRBJ1-2; 10 positions match TRBD1. J lost 5 bases, V lost 3 bases, and 6 bases had no gene match. Looked up from germline, CDR1 is LNHDA and CDR2 is SQIVND (reference sequence). This CDR3 has 15 residues. CDR3 coding DNA: TGTGCCAGTAGTATCGCGACAGGGGGCGCTTATGGCTACACCTTC. Amino acid sequence: CASSIATGGAYGYTF.